This T cell receptor beta chain was identified during a study of T-cell memory formation after mild COVID-19. The V and J ends lost 5 bases and 0 bases respectively, with 11 bases between them. The length of the CDR3 is 14 residues. Germline assignment: CDR1 SGHRS and CDR2 YFSETQ. The study's findings and limits: CD4+ contracting clones were mainly CM and EM; CD8+ ones, EMRA. Clones that shrank (day 15 to 85) were balanced CD4/CD8, whereas later expanders leaned CD4+.

A single record per CDR3 protein comes from TCRdb applying MiXCR to the 5' RACE reads. The sample lists 400,000 to 500,000 distinct CDR3 sequences; 20% were seen once. To note about this clonotype: The antigen is not known.

The rearrangement links TRBV5-1 to TRBJ2-5; tentatively, D is TRBD1 (6 bases). This receptor was obtained from an adult woman who had mild COVID-19 (a few samples of this study predate the infection). Cell type and time point are not known. Specimen: PBMCs or a T cell subset sorted from them (not recorded which). Here the CDR3 reads CASRPGQYQETQYF. The CDR3 DNA sequence: TGCGCCAGCAGACCAGGACAGTACCAAGAGACCCAGTACTTC.